What follows are 15 T cell receptor beta chains derived from one specimen sequenced in a study of control samples from healthy donors and cancer patients. Assay used: immunoSEQ multiplex PCR; TCRdb lists only in-frame clones, some missing. The sample has more than 50,000 clones; around 90% are singletons. Sequenced sample: blood. The receptors come from a man in his fifties or sixties in good health.

The chain couples TRBV5-6 to TRBJ2-5; 8 bases are shared with TRBD2. Germline V gives CDR1 SGHDT, CDR2 YYEEEE. This CDR3 is 15 amino acids long. The junction had 4 bases not matched to a gene; V was cut back by 0 bases and J by 3 bases. CDR3 nucleotide sequence: TGTGCCAGCAGCTTGGCGGGGGGGCGGAAAGAGACCCAGTACTTC. Protein product: CASSLAGGRKETQYF.

J is TRBJ2-7 and V is TRBV27; TRBD1 agrees at 9 bases. The CDR3 extends over 15 amino acids. J was trimmed by 2 bases and V by 0 bases; bases with no gene match: 2. Germline V gene data show CDR1 as MNHEY and CDR2 as SMNVEV (reference sequence). For the CDR3, the DNA is TGTGCCAGCAGTTTATCGGGACAGGGTCCCTACGAGCAGTACTTC. The encoded protein is CASSLSGQGPYEQYF.

This chain links TRBV7-9 with TRBJ2-7; 12 bases agree with TRBD2. Germline CDR1 and CDR2: SEHNR and FQNEAQ (reference sequence). The CDR3 is 15 amino acids. The V and J ends lost 3 bases and 0 bases, in that order; junction bases with no gene match: 0. The CDR3 DNA is TGTGCCAGCAGCTTGGGACTAGCGGGCTCCTACGAGCAGTACTTC. Its translation: CASSLGLAGSYEQYF.

This clone is a singleton in its sample. V and J are TRBV28 and TRBJ1-1; tentatively, D is TRBD1 (6 bases). V lost 3 bases and J lost 3, with 8 bases in between. CDR3 length equals 13 residues. The germline CDR1 and CDR2 sequences are MDHEN and SYDVKM. The CDR3 nucleotides read TGTGCCAGCAGTTTGGACAGCTACACTGAAGCTTTCTTT. As protein: CASSLDSYTEAFF.

The genes are TRBV21-1 and TRBJ2-1; no DNA check was done on the table's D call, TRBD2. TRBV21-1 is noted as a pseudogene. CDR3 length equals 14 residues. The CDR3 region is CASSITSGYNEQFF. The CDR3 DNA sequence: TGTGCCAGCAGCATCACTAGCGGATACAATGAGCAGTTCTTC.

The rearrangement joins TRBV5-1 to TRBJ2-2, with 8 bases aligning to TRBD1. Germline loops: CDR1 SGHRS, CDR2 YFSETQ. This CDR3 comprises 14 residues. Germline trimming cut 8 bases from V and 1 base from J; bases unmatched to any gene: 4. Written as DNA, the CDR3 is TGCGCCAGTACCGGACAGGGGAACACCGGGGAGCTGTTTTTT. Its protein is CASTGQGNTGELFF.

The V and J genes are TRBV27 and TRBJ2-6; no reliable D call. V lost 4 bases to trimming and J lost 2 bases, with 18 bases between them. Germline V gene sequence: CDR1 MNHEY, CDR2 SMNVEV (reference sequence). This CDR3 has 18 residues. The CDR3 sequence is CASSSPGPSPPGANVLTF. The CDR3 DNA follows: TGTGCCAGCAGTTCCCCCGGGCCTTCTCCTCCTGGGGCCAACGTCCTGACTTTC.

This sequence joins TRBV19 and TRBJ2-1; 11 positions agree with TRBD2. CDR3 size: 18 residues. Germline CDR1 and CDR2: LNHDA and SQIVND (reference sequence). With V trimmed by 2 bases and J by 10 bases, 16 bases remained unmatched. The CDR3 DNA follows: TGTGCCAGTAGTATAAGTAGCGGGAGGGCCAGGAGGGATGGAGAGCAGTTCTTC. Its protein is CASSISSGRARRDGEQFF.

Regarding this clone: The same CDR3 also results from other DNA sequences found in this sample. The chain employs TRBV10-3 and TRBJ2-7; the match to TRBD2 covers 8 bases. The CDR3 spans 18 residues. CDR1 and CDR2 from the germline V gene are ENHRY and SYGVKD. Trimming at V came to 2 bases and at J to 1 base, leaving 13 bases not matched to a gene. In DNA, the CDR3 is TGTGCCATCAGTGAGCCGATAGGTTCGGCGGGGGGATCCTACGAGCAGTACTTC. Translating gives CAISEPIGSAGGSYEQYF.

V usage is TRBV6-6 and J usage is TRBJ2-7; no clear D. V shed 5 bases and J shed 4 bases, with 21 bases lying between them. Germline assignment: CDR1 MNHNY and CDR2 SVGAGI (reference sequence). The CDR3 is made up of 16 amino acids. In DNA, the CDR3 is TGTGCCAGCAGTCAGGTCATAATTCCCGGTCGTTACGAGCAGTACTTC. It specifies CASSQVIIPGRYEQYF.

This rearrangement joins TRBV11-2 to TRBJ2-6; no clear D gene. This CDR3 comprises 13 residues. V was clipped by 4 bases and J by 4 bases, with 5 bases between them. Germline values: CDR1 SGHAT, CDR2 FQNNGV. CDR3 sequence (DNA): TGTGCCAGCAGCTCCTACGGGGCCAACGTCCTGACTTTC. Amino acids: CASSSYGANVLTF.

This clone was seen a single time. V usage is TRBV27 and J usage is TRBJ2-7; TRBD2 agrees at 9 bases. Per germline, CDR1 MNHEY and CDR2 SMNVEV (reference sequence). V gave up 8 bases and J gave up 9 bases; unmatched junction bases: 14. The CDR3 runs to 14 residues. CDR3 sequence: CASSSHEREVLQYF. CDR3 in DNA: TGTGCCAGCTCGTCCCATGAGCGGGAGGTGCTGCAGTACTTC.

This chain connects TRBV2 to TRBJ2-7; D call uncertain. Germline V CDR1 and CDR2: SNHLY, FYNNEI. V was cut by 1 base and J by 6 bases, with 10 bases left in between. CDR3 length: 13 amino acids. CDR3 in amino acids: CASSEGRAREQYF. CDR3 coding DNA: TGTGCCAGCAGTGAAGGTCGGGCTCGCGAGCAGTACTTC.

The CDR3 loop is CASSLRVNTGELFF. The CDR3 DNA sequence: TGTGCCAGCAGTTTAAGAGTTAACACCGGGGAGCTGTTTTTT. This sequence joins TRBV28 and TRBJ2-2; D call uncertain. CDR1 and CDR2 from the germline V gene are MDHEN and SYDVKM. This CDR3 is built from 14 residues. V shed 2 bases and J shed 2 bases, with 6 bases lying between them.

CDR3 sequence (DNA): TGTGCCAGCAGTTTATCTAGCACGCTAGCCGTTACCGGGGAGCTGTTTTTT. It specifies CASSLSSTLAVTGELFF. The rearrangement links TRBV27 to TRBJ2-2, with D possibly being TRBD2 (5 bases). The CDR3 runs to 17 residues. Germline lookup yields CDR1 MNHEY and CDR2 SMNVEV (reference sequence). Trimming removed 0 bases at V and 5 bases at J, with 16 bases between.